This TCR beta chain was documented in a study of CD8 T cells in ankylosing spondylitis. General observations from the study: Significantly higher representation of disease-linked clones was reported for matched ankylosing spondylitis synovial fluid. Made up of eight highly homologous variants, a TCR beta motif appeared characteristic of ankylosing spondylitis blood.

The CDR3 runs to 14 residues. V was trimmed by 1 base and J by 3 bases, leaving 9 bases between them. The V gene's germline CDR1 is SNHLY and CDR2 FYNNEI. This clonotype was seen repeatedly, ten times or more. Its antigen is undetermined. A single record per CDR3 protein comes from TCRdb applying MiXCR to the 5' RACE reads. The sample has about 150,000 distinct CDR3 sequences; approximately 7.4% are singletons. This rearrangement joins TRBV2 to TRBJ1-1, with D uncertain. Sequencing was carried out using blood, either unsorted or a sorted T cell fraction (not recorded which). The sequence was obtained from a female donor with ankylosing spondylitis or in good health (not recorded which). This chain's CDR3 is CASSEDRRDTEAFF. CDR3 coding DNA: TGTGCCAGCAGTGAAGATCGGAGAGACACTGAAGCTTTCTTT.